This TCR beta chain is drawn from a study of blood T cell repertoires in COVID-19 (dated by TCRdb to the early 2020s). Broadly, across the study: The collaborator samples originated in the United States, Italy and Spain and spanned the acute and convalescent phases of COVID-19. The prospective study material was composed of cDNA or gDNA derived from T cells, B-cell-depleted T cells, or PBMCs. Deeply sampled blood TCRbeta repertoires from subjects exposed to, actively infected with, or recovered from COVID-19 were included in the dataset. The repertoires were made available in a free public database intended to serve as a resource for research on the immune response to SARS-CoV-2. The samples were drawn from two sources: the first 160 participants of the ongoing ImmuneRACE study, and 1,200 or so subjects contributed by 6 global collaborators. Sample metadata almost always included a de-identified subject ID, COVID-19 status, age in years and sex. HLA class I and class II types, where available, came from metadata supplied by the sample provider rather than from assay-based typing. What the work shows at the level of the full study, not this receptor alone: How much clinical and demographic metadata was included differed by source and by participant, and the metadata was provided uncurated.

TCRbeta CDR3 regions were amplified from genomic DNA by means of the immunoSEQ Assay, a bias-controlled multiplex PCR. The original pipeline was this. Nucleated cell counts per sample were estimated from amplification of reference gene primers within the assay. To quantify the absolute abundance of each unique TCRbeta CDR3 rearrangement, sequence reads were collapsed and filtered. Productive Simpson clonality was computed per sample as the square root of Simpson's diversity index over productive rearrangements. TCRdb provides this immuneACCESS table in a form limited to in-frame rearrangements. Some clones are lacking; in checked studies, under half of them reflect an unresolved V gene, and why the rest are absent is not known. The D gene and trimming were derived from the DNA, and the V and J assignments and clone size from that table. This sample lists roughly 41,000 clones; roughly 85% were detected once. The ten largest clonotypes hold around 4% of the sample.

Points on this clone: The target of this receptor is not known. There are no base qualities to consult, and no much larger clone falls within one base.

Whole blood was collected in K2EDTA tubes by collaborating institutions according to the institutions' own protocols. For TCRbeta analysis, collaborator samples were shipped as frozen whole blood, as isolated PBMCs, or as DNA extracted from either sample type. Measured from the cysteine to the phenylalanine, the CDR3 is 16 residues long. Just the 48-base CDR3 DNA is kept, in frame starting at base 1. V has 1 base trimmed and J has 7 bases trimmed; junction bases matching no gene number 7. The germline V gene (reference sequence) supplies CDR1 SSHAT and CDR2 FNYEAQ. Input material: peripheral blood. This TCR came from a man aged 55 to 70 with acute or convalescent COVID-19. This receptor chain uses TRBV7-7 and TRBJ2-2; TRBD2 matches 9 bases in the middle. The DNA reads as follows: TGTGCCAGCAGCTTAGGGACTAGCGTGGCCGGCGGGGAGCTGTTTTTT. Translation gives CASSLGTSVAGGELFF.